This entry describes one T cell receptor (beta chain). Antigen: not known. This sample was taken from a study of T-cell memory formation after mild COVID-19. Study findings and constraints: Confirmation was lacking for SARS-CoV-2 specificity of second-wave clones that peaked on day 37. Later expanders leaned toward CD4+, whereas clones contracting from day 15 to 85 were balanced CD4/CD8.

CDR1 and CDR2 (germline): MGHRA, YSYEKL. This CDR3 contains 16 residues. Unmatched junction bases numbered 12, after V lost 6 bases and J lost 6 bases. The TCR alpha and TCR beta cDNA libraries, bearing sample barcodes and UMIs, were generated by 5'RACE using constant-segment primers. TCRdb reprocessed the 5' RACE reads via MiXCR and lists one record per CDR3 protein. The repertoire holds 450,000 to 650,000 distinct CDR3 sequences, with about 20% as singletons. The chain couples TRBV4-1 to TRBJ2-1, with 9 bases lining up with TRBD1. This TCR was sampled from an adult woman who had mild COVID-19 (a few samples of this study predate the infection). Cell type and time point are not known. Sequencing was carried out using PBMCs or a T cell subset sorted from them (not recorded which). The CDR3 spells CASRRPGTGRVNEQFF. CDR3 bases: TGCGCCAGCAGGCGCCCCGGGACAGGGCGGGTCAATGAGCAGTTCTTC.